Presented here are 22 T cell receptor beta chains from one specimen sequenced in a study of T cell repertoires in cytomegalovirus infection. Antigens of these TCRs are unknown. Each CDR3 protein gets one entry after TCRdb re-called the reads with MiXCR. The sample includes about 830,000 distinct CDR3 sequences, over 25% of them seen just once. Specimen: cultured CD8+ T cells from PBMCs, collected from culture after CMV antigen stimulation. These receptors came from a human donor in good health (CMV status not recorded). Some clones in this sample may be carry-over from other donors' samples.

In this sample, this clonotype turned up a few times. This chain uses TRBV7-6 with TRBJ2-7, with 7 positions matching TRBD1. Germline V CDR1 and CDR2: SGHVS, FNYEAQ. J gave up 1 base and V 5 bases, and 5 bases lay outside the gene matches. The CDR3 sequence is 14 residues long. This CDR3 reads CASSARDRSYEQYF. Here the CDR3 DNA reads TGTGCCAGCAGCGCCCGGGACAGATCCTACGAGCAGTACTTC.

This chain connects TRBV5-1 to TRBJ2-7, with D perhaps matching TRBD1 (6 bases). This CDR3 is 17 amino acids long. CDR1 and CDR2 (germline): SGHRS, YFSETQ. V was shortened by 6 bases and J by 3 bases, with 25 bases between the two germline ends. Written as DNA, the CDR3 is TGCGCCAGCAACTTTCCACTCGAAGGCAGGGGCAGCTACGAGCAGTACTTC. Protein sequence: CASNFPLEGRGSYEQYF.

The CDR3 sequence is CASFTQGYTGELFF. DNA of the CDR3: TGTGCCAGCTTCACACAGGGGTACACCGGGGAGCTGTTTTTT. The rearrangement links TRBV6-1 to TRBJ2-2; 7 nucleotides line up with TRBD1. The CDR3 loop spans 14 amino acids. CDR1 is MNHNS, CDR2 SASEGT, per germline. J gave up 3 bases and V 8 bases, and 6 bases lay outside the gene matches.

This clonotype was seen at least ten times. The chain is built from TRBV7-2 and TRBJ2-1; D is unclear. This CDR3 has 11 amino acids. Trimming stripped 4 bases from V and 10 bases from J, with 8 bases between. The germline V gene has CDR1 SGHTA and CDR2 FQGNSA. The chain's CDR3 is CASSSYPEQFF. CDR3 coding DNA: TGTGCCAGCAGCTCATACCCAGAGCAGTTCTTC.

A word on this clonotype: Since a much larger clone is just one base distant, this may be a read error. J is TRBJ2-1 and V is TRBV7-2; unclear D gene. Trimming shortened V by 4 bases and J by 7 bases, and 8 bases separated the two germline ends. This CDR3 is 12 amino acids long. Looked up from germline, CDR1 is SGHTA and CDR2 is FQGNSA. The CDR3, as DNA: TGTACCAGCAGCTCAAGCCATAATGAGCAGTTCTTC. Amino acid sequence: CTSSSSHNEQFF. Full variable domain (outside the CDR3, taken from reference TRBV7-2 and TRBJ2-1): GAGVSQSPSNKVTEKGKDVELRCDPISGHTALYWYRQSLGQGLEFLIYFQGNSAPDKSGLPSDRFSAERTGGSVSTLTIQRTQQEDSAVYLCTSSSSHNEQFFGPGTRLTVL.

The J gene is TRBJ2-2, the V gene TRBV4-1; D unclear. The CDR3 runs to 14 residues. Germline loops: CDR1 MGHRA, CDR2 YSYEKL. Trimming removed 4 bases from V and 4 bases from J, with 10 bases in between. In DNA form, the CDR3 reads TGCGCCAGCAGCCGCGCTGCCTCCACCGGGGAGCTGTTTTTT. This encodes CASSRAASTGELFF.

This clonotype has just a few counts. J is TRBJ1-1 and V is TRBV4-1; 7 nucleotides line up with TRBD1. This CDR3 has 16 residues. Losses at the gene ends were 1 base for V and 1 base for J; bases not matched to a gene: 6. The germline V gene has CDR1 MGHRA and CDR2 YSYEKL. The CDR3: CASSQGIQGPNTEAFF. CDR3 DNA: TGCGCCAGCAGCCAAGGGATACAGGGGCCGAACACTGAAGCTTTCTTT.

The chain couples TRBV19 to TRBJ1-5, with D possibly matching TRBD1 (6 bases). Trimming left V 1 base short and J 6 bases short, with 7 bases between. Germline loops: CDR1 LNHDA, CDR2 SQIVND (reference sequence). The CDR3 totals 13 residues. The CDR3 DNA follows: TGTGCCAGTAGTATAGTAGGGGGTCAGCCCCAGCATTTT. Its translation: CASSIVGGQPQHF. The full variable domain, with the rest looked up from reference TRBV19 and TRBJ1-5, is DGGITQSPKYLFRKEGQNVTLSCEQNLNHDAMYWYRQDPGQGLRLIYYSQIVNDFQKGDIAEGYSVSREKKESFPLTVTSAQKNPTAFYLCASSIVGGQPQHFGDGTRLSIL.

This clonotype was seen repeatedly, ten times or more. The CDR3 reads CASSGAGGTYNEQFF. The DNA of the CDR3 is TGTGCCAGCTCGGGGGCGGGGGGAACCTACAATGAGCAGTTCTTC. The V call is TRBV7-2, the J call TRBJ2-1; 8 bases map to TRBD2. The V segment lost 8 bases and the J segment 2 bases; nucleotides outside the gene matches: 8. Germline CDR1 SGHTA, CDR2 FQGNSA. The CDR3 is 15 residues long.

The gene calls are TRBV4-1 and TRBJ2-1, with D perhaps matching TRBD2 (6 bases). There are 15 residues in the CDR3. V was pared by 0 bases and J by 5 bases, with 11 bases between. Germline V gene lookup returns CDR1 MGHRA and CDR2 YSYEKL. In DNA, the CDR3 is TGCGCCAGCAGCCAAGACTGGAGGGGTCACAATGAGCAGTTCTTC. Protein sequence: CASSQDWRGHNEQFF.

The CDR3 DNA reads as TGTGCCAGTAGTATAGATGGGACTTCAAATCAGCCCCAGCATTTT. Translated: CASSIDGTSNQPQHF. This chain connects TRBV19 to TRBJ1-5; maybe TRBD1 (5 bases). Germline CDR1 LNHDA, CDR2 SQIVND (reference sequence). V was pared by 0 bases and J by 4 bases, with 10 bases between. The CDR3 extends over 15 amino acids.

About this clonotype itself: A much more abundant neighbour one base away suggests this may be a read error. The rearrangement links TRBV28 to TRBJ1-3; D is perhaps TRBD1 (5 bases). Trimming removed 2 bases from V and 8 bases from J, with 25 bases in between. The CDR3 contains 18 residues. Germline values: CDR1 MDHEN, CDR2 SYDVKM. CDR3 DNA: TGTGCCAGCAGTTTACATGGGGCAGTTTATACGGGGCAGGACACCATATATTTT. Its protein is CASSLHGAVYTGQDTIYF.

The V call is TRBV5-4, the J call TRBJ1-5, with 11 bases fitting TRBD1. Germline V gene data show CDR1 as SGHNT and CDR2 as YYREEE (reference sequence). The CDR3 has 18 amino acids. V trimming: 4 bases; J trimming: 2 bases; junction bases outside the gene matches: 11. In nucleotides, the CDR3 is TGTGCCAGCAGCCTTAAGGGACAGGGGGATAATGGCAATCAGCCCCAGCATTTT. This translates into CASSLKGQGDNGNQPQHF.

This clonotype appeared a few times. The V and J genes are TRBV7-6 and TRBJ2-3; no definite D call. The V end lost 5 bases, the J end lost 2 bases, and 5 bases lay between the germline ends. The CDR3 totals 12 residues. Germline CDR1 and CDR2: SGHVS and FNYEAQ. CDR3 protein: CASSTYTDTQYF. Here the CDR3 DNA reads TGTGCCAGCAGCACTTACACAGATACGCAGTATTTT. The entire variable domain, with the rest obtained from reference TRBV7-6 and TRBJ2-3, is as follows: GAGVSQSPRYKVTKRGQDVALRCDPISGHVSLYWYRQALGQGPEFLTYFNYEAQQDKSGLPNDRFSAERPEGSISTLTIQRTEQRDSAMYRCASSTYTDTQYFGPGTRLTVL.

This chain joins TRBV7-6 and TRBJ1-2; D is undetermined. Trimming left V 1 base short and J 2 bases short, with 8 bases between. From germline, CDR1 is SGHVS and CDR2 FNYEAQ. This CDR3 is 14 amino acids long. The CDR3 spells CASSLVGGNYGYTF. CDR3 DNA: TGTGCCAGCAGCTTAGTAGGAGGGAACTATGGCTACACCTTC.

This clonotype was seen a handful of times. This chain joins TRBV11-2 and TRBJ1-1, with D perhaps TRBD1 (5 bases). Trimming removed 2 bases at V and 4 bases at J, with 11 bases between. This CDR3 contains 14 residues. Germline V CDR1 and CDR2: SGHAT, FQNNGV. The DNA for the CDR3 is TGTGCCAGCAGCTTACAGGGCTCGGGCACTGAAGCTTTCTTT. Encoded protein: CASSLQGSGTEAFF.

The rearrangement links TRBV6-1 to TRBJ2-2; weak D call: TRBD2 (6 bases). Between the trimmed V and J ends, which lost 11 bases and 3 bases, there was a span of 22 bases. Germline V lookup: CDR1 MNHNS, CDR2 SASEGT. This CDR3 comprises 16 residues. CDR3 sequence reads: CARLTTGTGYTGELFF. CDR3 DNA sequence: TGTGCCCGACTAACAACGGGGACTGGGTACACCGGGGAGCTGTTTTTT.

This clonotype was seen more than once but under ten times. The genes are TRBV24-1 and TRBJ2-2; D is ambiguous. The CDR3 contains 17 residues. The V gene lost 3 bases and the J gene lost 1 base, with 14 bases spanning the gap. Germline CDR1 is KGHDR and CDR2 is SFDVKD. CDR3 amino acids: CATSDPGPSKNTGELFF. In nucleotides, the CDR3 is TGTGCCACCAGTGATCCCGGGCCTTCGAAGAACACCGGGGAGCTGTTTTTT.

This chain links TRBV29-1 with TRBJ1-2; 7 bases map to TRBD1. Trimming removed 6 bases from V and 2 bases from J; junction bases left unmatched: 6. Germline values: CDR1 SQVTM, CDR2 ANQGSEA. This CDR3 is 13 amino acids long. The CDR3 DNA sequence: TGCAGCGTCCGAGGGGGCCCCAACTATGGCTACACCTTC. It translates to CSVRGGPNYGYTF. The whole variable domain, remainder taken from reference TRBV29-1 and TRBJ1-2, is SAVISQKPSRDICQRGTSLTIQCQVDSQVTMMFWYRQQPGQSLTLIATANQGSEATYESGFVIDKFPISRPNLTFSTLTVSNMSPEDSSIYLCSVRGGPNYGYTFGSGTRLTVV.

The sample holds a few counts of this clonotype. The V gene is TRBV5-4, the J gene TRBJ1-6; TRBD1 might be the D (6 bases). Trimming took off 1 base at V and 9 bases at J, with 11 bases between the two ends. This CDR3 region has 14 residues. Germline V CDR1 and CDR2: SGHNT, YYREEE (reference sequence). In DNA, the CDR3 is TGTGCCAGCAGCTTGCAGGGGATGAGTTCACCCCTCCACTTT. It encodes CASSLQGMSSPLHF.

This clonotype was detected once. The chain links TRBV29-1 to TRBJ1-5, with 10 positions matching TRBD1. The CDR3 spans 13 residues. Germline V CDR1 and CDR2: SQVTM, ANQGSEA. Trimming removed 5 bases from V and 7 bases from J; junction bases left unmatched: 5. CDR3 loop: CSVIGQGGQPQHF. DNA for the CDR3: TGCAGCGTTATAGGACAGGGGGGCCAGCCCCAGCATTTT.

The rearrangement links TRBV14 to TRBJ2-7; D call uncertain. V was pared by 7 bases and J by 1 base, with 11 bases between. Germline V gives CDR1 SGHDN, CDR2 FVKESK. This CDR3 is built from 13 residues. In DNA form, the CDR3 reads TGTGCCAGCAACCCGGACGGATCCTACGAGCAGTACTTC. This codes for CASNPDGSYEQYF.